This T cell receptor beta chain came from a study of PD-L1 blockade in urothelial cancer. This clone appeared a few times. Trimming took 3 bases from V and 8 from J; bases not matched to a gene: 11. The CDR3 is 14 amino acids. Germline CDR1 and CDR2: SQVTM and ANQGSEA. Time point given: peripheral blood 6 weeks after treatment start. Synthetic analogs of TCR templates were spiked into every PCR. Profiled with immunoSEQ multiplex PCR; TCRdb holds only in-frame clones, not every one. The sample lists tens of thousands of clones, roughly 81% occurring once. The chain combines TRBV29-1 with TRBJ1-2; 8 bases match TRBD1. This specimen was PBMCs, taken around atezolizumab (anti-PD-L1) treatment. The sequence was collected from a man in his 70s with urothelial cancer. The DNA for the CDR3 is TGCAGCGTTGACAGGACAGGGAGCACGGGGGGCTACACCTTC. Translation: CSVDRTGSTGGYTF.